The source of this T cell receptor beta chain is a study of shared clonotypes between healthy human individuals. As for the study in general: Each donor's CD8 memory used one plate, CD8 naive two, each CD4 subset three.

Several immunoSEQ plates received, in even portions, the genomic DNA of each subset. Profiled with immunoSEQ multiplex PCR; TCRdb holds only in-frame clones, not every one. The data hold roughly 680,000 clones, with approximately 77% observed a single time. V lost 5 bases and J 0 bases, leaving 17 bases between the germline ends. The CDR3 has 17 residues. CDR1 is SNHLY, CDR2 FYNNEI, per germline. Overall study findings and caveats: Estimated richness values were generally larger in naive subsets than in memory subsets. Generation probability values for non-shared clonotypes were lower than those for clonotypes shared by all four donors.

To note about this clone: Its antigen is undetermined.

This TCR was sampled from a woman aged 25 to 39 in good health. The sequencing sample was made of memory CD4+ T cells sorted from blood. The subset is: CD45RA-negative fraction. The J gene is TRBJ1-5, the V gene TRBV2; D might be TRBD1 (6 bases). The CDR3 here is CASSQSGQHYSNQPQHF. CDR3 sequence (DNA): TGTGCCAGCAGTCAGAGTGGACAGCATTATAGCAATCAGCCCCAGCATTTT.